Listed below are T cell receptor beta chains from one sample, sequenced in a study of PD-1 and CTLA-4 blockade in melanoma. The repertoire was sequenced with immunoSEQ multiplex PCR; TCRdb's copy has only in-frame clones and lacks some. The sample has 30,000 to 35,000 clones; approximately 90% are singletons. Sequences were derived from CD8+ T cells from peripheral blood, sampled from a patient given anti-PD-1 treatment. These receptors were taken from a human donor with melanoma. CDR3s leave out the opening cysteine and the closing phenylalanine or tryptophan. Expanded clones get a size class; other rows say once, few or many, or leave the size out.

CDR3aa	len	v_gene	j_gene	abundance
ASDRGRGSGELF	12	TRBV5-8	TRBJ2-2	.
ASSGRLSYEQY	11	TRBV19	TRBJ2-7	.
AWIVSLGTDGYT	12	TRBV30	TRBJ1-2	.
ASKEFGGANTGELF	14	TRBV11-2	TRBJ2-2	.
ASSQIGDSNQPQH	13	TRBV28	TRBJ1-5	.
ASSGAHNEQF	10	TRBV2	TRBJ2-1	.
ASSEAWGMNTEAF	13	TRBV6-1	TRBJ1-1	.
ASSFVGRENTEAF	13	TRBV7-9	TRBJ1-1	.
ASSERDRGKAYEQY	14	TRBV19	TRBJ2-7	.
ASSPRREGPHEQF	13	TRBV11-2	TRBJ2-1	.
ASSLRGIYEQY	11	TRBV27	TRBJ2-7	.
ASSLARSRGLGNQPQH	16	TRBV28	TRBJ1-5	.
ASKGTLAELTQY	12	TRBV2	TRBJ2-3	.
AWSLGRGVTEAF	12	TRBV30	TRBJ1-1	.
ASSYSFGGRNYGYT	14	TRBV6-5	TRBJ1-2	.
ASSLGRGGYEQY	12	TRBV27	TRBJ2-7	.
ASSLELGSGSSYEQY	15	TRBV11-2	TRBJ2-7	few
ASSLWPNNEQF	11	TRBV12-3/TRBV12-4	TRBJ2-1	.
AWSVSASSNQPQH	13	TRBV30	TRBJ1-5	few
ASTPAPSGRSNEQF	14	TRBV5-8	TRBJ2-1	.
ASSPFPGEGAPDYYGYT	17	TRBV4-1	TRBJ1-2	.
ASSLTDTYEQY	11	TRBV28	TRBJ2-7	.
ASSRENVDTQY	11	TRBV5-1	TRBJ2-3	.
ASRRVRQGPNSPLH	14	TRBV5-5	TRBJ1-6	.
ASSFTGDTEAF	11	TRBV6-6	TRBJ1-1	.
ATSDLEGVEETQY	13	TRBV24-1	TRBJ2-5	.
ASSVFGGGQETQY	13	TRBV9	TRBJ2-5	.
ASSIPSAGEMMPQH	14	TRBV19	TRBJ1-5	.
ASSAPLDGAGEQY	13	TRBV10-2	TRBJ2-7	.
AWSDRGIYQPQH	12	TRBV30	TRBJ1-5	.
ASIGGPFQTLDEQF	14	TRBV28	TRBJ2-1	.
ASSASGELNTEAF	13	TRBV6-4	TRBJ1-1	.
ASSQTGTGTEAF	12	TRBV11-3	TRBJ1-1	.
ASSLVSYEQY	10	TRBV7-9	TRBJ2-7	.
ASSLSFTGAEETQY	14	TRBV27	TRBJ2-5	.
ASSYSNEGLDGYT	13	TRBV6-2/TRBV6-3	TRBJ1-2	.